The entry below gives a single T cell receptor beta chain sequence along with its context. Its antigen is unidentified. Germline values: CDR1 SGHAT, CDR2 FQNNGV. Trimming took 5 bases from V and 6 from J, leaving 10 bases between them. The length of the CDR3 is 12 residues. Primers: 60 Vbeta forward and 13 Jbeta reverse. Measured with immunoSEQ multiplex PCR; TCRdb has only the in-frame clones, and not every one. The sample yields approximately 160,000 clones, 68% seen once. The sample is drawn from a study of cytomegalovirus exposure and HLA in healthy donors. Study findings and constraints: The authors assumed roughly uniform sequencing depth across donors for presence/absence analyses. Exclusion as indistinguishable affected some V segments, including TRBV6-2 and TRBV6-3.

The sample was PBMCs. The clonotype was recovered from a woman in her late teens or twenties in good health and CMV-seropositive. V gene TRBV11-2 combines with J gene TRBJ1-2; D may be TRBD1 (6 bases). The chain's CDR3 is CASSAGTNGYTF. CDR3 sequence (DNA): TGTGCCAGCAGCGCCGGGACAAATGGCTACACCTTC.